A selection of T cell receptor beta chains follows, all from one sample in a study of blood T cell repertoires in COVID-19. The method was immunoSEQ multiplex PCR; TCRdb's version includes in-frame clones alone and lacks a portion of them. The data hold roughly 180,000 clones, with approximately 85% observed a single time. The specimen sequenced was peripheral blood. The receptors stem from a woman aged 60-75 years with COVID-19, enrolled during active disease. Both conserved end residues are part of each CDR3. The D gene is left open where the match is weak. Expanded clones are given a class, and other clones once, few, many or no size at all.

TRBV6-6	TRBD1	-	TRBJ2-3	TGTGCCAGCAGTTCCAGGGACAGGTCCGCCACCGATACGCAGTATTTT	CASSSRDRSATDTQYF
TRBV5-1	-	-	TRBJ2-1	TGCGCCAGCAGCGCGGAAATGAATTTCAATGAGCAGTTCTTC	CASSAEMNFNEQFF
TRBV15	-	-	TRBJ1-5	TGTGCCACCGCCTTAGACAGCAACAATCAGCCCCAGCATTTT	CATALDSNNQPQHF
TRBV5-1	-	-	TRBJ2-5	TGCGCCAGCAGCCAAACCGGGGGGCTCGCGGAGACCCAGTACTTC	CASSQTGGLAETQYF
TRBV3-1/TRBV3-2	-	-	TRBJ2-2	TGTGCCAGCAGCCAGAGGGCGGGACAGCCGAACACCGGGGAGCTGTTTTTT	CASSQRAGQPNTGELFF
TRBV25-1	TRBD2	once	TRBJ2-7	TGTGCCAGCAGTGTGACTAGCTTTGGTGAGCAGTACTTC	CASSVTSFGEQYF
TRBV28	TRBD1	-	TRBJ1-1	TGTGCCAGCAGCCCGGACAGGGGAAACACTGAAGCTTTCTTT	CASSPDRGNTEAFF
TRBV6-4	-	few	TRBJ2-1	TGTGCCAGCAGTGGAGACCTAGGAAATGAGCAGTTCTTC	CASSGDLGNEQFF
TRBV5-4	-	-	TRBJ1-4	TGTGCCAGCAGCCTCGACAGTTTGGGTGAAAAACTGTTTTTT	CASSLDSLGEKLFF
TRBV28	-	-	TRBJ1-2	TGTGCCAGCAGTTTATTCGTGGGAGTCAGTGGCTACACCTTC	CASSLFVGVSGYTF
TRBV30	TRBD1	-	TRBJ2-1	TGTGCCTGGAGCTCACAGGGGGCGAACTACAATGAGCAGTTCTTC	CAWSSQGANYNEQFF
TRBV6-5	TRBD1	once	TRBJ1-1	TGTGCCAGCAGTTACGGCTTTATAACAGGGGCCACTGAAGCTTTCTTT	CASSYGFITGATEAFF
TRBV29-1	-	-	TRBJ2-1	TGCAGCGTTGAACGACTTGCCGCGCAGTTCTTC	CSVERLAAQFF
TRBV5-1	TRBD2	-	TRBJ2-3	TGCGCCAGCAGCTTGGTGCTAGCGGGGGGCACAGATACGCAGTATTTT	CASSLVLAGGTDTQYF
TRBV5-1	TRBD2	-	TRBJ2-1	TGCGCCAGCAGCTTGGTGCCCGGGACTAGCGGGAGGAGCTCCTACAATGAGCAGTTCTTC	CASSLVPGTSGRSSYNEQFF
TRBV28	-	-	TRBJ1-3	TGTGCCAGCAGTAGAACAGGGTTTTGGGACTCTGGAAACACCATATATTTT	CASSRTGFWDSGNTIYF
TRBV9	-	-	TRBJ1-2	TGTGCCAGCAGCGTAGACCACAGTCTTTCCTATGGCTACACCTTC	CASSVDHSLSYGYTF
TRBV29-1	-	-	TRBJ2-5	TGCAGCGTTGGGGGGGCGGGAGAGGAGACCCAGTACTTC	CSVGGAGEETQYF
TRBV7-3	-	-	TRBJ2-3	TGTGCCAGCAGCCCCCGAGAGGGCGATACGCAGTATTTT	CASSPREGDTQYF
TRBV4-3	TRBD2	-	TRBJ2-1	TGCGCCAGCAGCCAAGAGGGACTAGCGGGAAGAAATGAGCAGTTCTTC	CASSQEGLAGRNEQFF
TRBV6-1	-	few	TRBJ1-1	TGTGCCAGCAGTGAATGGAGGACAGTCCACACTGAAGCTTTCTTT	CASSEWRTVHTEAFF
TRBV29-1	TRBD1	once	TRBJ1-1	TGCAGCGGGACAGGGCCGGGTACTGAAGCTTTCTTT	CSGTGPGTEAFF
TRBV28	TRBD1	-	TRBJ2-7	TGTGCCAGCAGACAAAACAGGGGTCTCTACGAGCAGTACTTC	CASRQNRGLYEQYF
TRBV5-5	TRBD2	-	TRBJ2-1	TGTGCCAGCAGCTGGACTAGGAATGAGCAGTTCTTC	CASSWTRNEQFF
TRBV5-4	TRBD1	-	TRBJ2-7	TGTGCCAGCAGCCTACAGCTGGGGGACAGTTCCTACGAGCAGTACTTC	CASSLQLGDSSYEQYF